A single sample is the source of the 27 T cell receptor beta chains below, sequenced in a study of blood T cell repertoires in COVID-19. Method: immunoSEQ multiplex PCR; TCRdb's copy keeps in-frame clones and lacks some. The table includes 80,000 to 90,000 clones, approximately 82% detected once. The sequenced sample consisted of peripheral blood. Receptor source: a woman aged 80 or over with acute or convalescent COVID-19.

The CDR3 loop reads CASSPSRQKSSYEQYF. As DNA, the CDR3 is TGTGCCAGCAGCCCCTCCCGACAGAAGTCCTCCTACGAGCAGTACTTC. The chain uses TRBV3-1 (or the pseudogene TRBV3-2) and TRBJ2-7; D is possibly TRBD1 (5 bases). The length of the CDR3 is 16 residues. The V end lost 4 bases, the J end lost 0 bases, and 16 bases lay between the germline ends. The V gene's germline CDR1 is LGHDT and CDR2 YNNKEL (reference sequence).

V usage is TRBV3-1 (or the pseudogene TRBV3-2) and J usage is TRBJ1-4; D is perhaps TRBD1 (5 bases). The CDR3 covers 17 residues. V was cut by 1 base and J by 0 bases, with 12 bases left in between. Germline CDR1 and CDR2: LGHDT and YNNKEL (reference sequence). The CDR3 protein is CASSQGQTIPTNEKLFF. The CDR3 region has the DNA TGTGCCAGCAGCCAAGGACAGACAATCCCAACTAATGAAAAACTGTTTTTT.

On this clone itself: The sample contains more than one DNA sequence encoding this CDR3. CDR3 nucleotide sequence: TGCAGTGCGACAGGGGACTATGGCTACACCTTC. Protein: CSATGDYGYTF. The chain recombines TRBV20-1 with TRBJ1-2, with 8 bases lining up with TRBD1. V lost 6 bases to trimming and J lost 3 bases; unmatched junction nucleotides: 0. Looked up from germline, CDR1 is DFQATT and CDR2 is SNEGSKA (reference sequence). The CDR3 runs to 11 residues.

The rearrangement joins TRBV5-1 to TRBJ1-3; TRBD1 matches at 7 bases. Germline assignment: CDR1 SGHRS and CDR2 YFSETQ. The CDR3 is made up of 18 amino acids. Germline trimming cut 2 bases from V and 0 bases from J; bases unmatched to any gene: 11. In nucleotides, the CDR3 is TGCGCCAGCAGCTTCAGACAGGGCTCGGGTTTCTCTGGAAACACCATATATTTT. Translation gives CASSFRQGSGFSGNTIYF.

The gene calls are TRBV28 and TRBJ2-1; 11 nucleotides agree with TRBD2. CDR3 length: 17 amino acids. V lost 2 bases to trimming and J lost 2 bases; unmatched junction nucleotides: 5. Germline values: CDR1 MDHEN, CDR2 SYDVKM. This CDR3 is CASSLPLAGGTYNEQFF. The CDR3 bases are TGTGCCAGCAGTTTACCCCTAGCGGGAGGTACCTACAATGAGCAGTTCTTC.

V is TRBV6-2 or TRBV6-3 and J is TRBJ2-2, with no clear D. CDR1 and CDR2 from the germline V gene are MNHEY and SVGEGT. The CDR3 sequence is 12 residues long. Between the trimmed V and J ends, which lost 6 bases and 6 bases, there was a span of 8 bases. The DNA of the CDR3 is TGTGCCAGCAGCTTAGCTGCCGGGGAGCTGTTTTTT. Translation gives CASSLAAGELFF.

This clone was counted a single time. The chain recombines TRBV10-3 with TRBJ2-7, with 8 bases that match TRBD2. Germline CDR1 ENHRY, CDR2 SYGVKD. Trimming cost V 6 bases and J 3 bases; bases outside gene matches: 7. This CDR3 is built from 14 residues. The CDR3 coding sequence is TGTGCCATCAGCTTGGGACTAGGCGACTACGAGCAGTACTTC. Translation gives CAISLGLGDYEQYF.

This clone was counted a single time. This sequence joins TRBV12-3 or TRBV12-4 and TRBJ1-1; tentatively, D is TRBD1 (5 bases). V lost 3 bases and J lost 10, with 15 bases in between. The CDR3 sequence is 13 residues long. CDR3 loop: CASSFSGGEGAFF. CDR3 DNA: TGTGCCAGCAGTTTCTCCGGGGGGGAGGGAGCTTTCTTT.

This clone occurred a few times. V usage is TRBV11-2 and J usage is TRBJ2-7; unclear D gene. The CDR3 loop spans 12 amino acids. V lost 6 bases and J 4 bases, leaving 10 bases between the germline ends. Germline V gene lookup returns CDR1 SGHAT and CDR2 FQNNGV. CDR3 region: CASSQPGYEQYF. The CDR3, as DNA: TGTGCCAGCAGTCAGCCGGGTTACGAGCAGTACTTC.

V usage is TRBV3-1 (or the pseudogene TRBV3-2) and J usage is TRBJ1-6; 7 bases fit TRBD1. CDR1 LGHDT and CDR2 YNNKEL come from the germline V gene (reference sequence). The CDR3 is 13 amino acids. Here the CDR3 reads CASREGAHSPLHF. The CDR3 coding sequence is TGTGCAAGCCGGGAGGGGGCGCATTCACCCCTCCACTTT.

This chain links TRBV24-1 with TRBJ1-6; possible D gene TRBD1, 6 bases. The V gene's germline CDR1 is KGHDR and CDR2 SFDVKD. The CDR3 runs to 14 residues. With 6 bases removed from V and 7 bases from J, the gap between germline ends came to 12 bases. CDR3 protein: CATSPRQENSPLHF. Written as DNA, the CDR3 is TGTGCCACCAGTCCGAGACAGGAAAATTCACCCCTCCACTTT.

The chain carries TRBV7-9 and TRBJ2-1; 8 bases match TRBD1. Germline V CDR1 and CDR2: SEHNR, FQNEAQ (reference sequence). CDR3 length: 15 residues. With V trimmed by 6 bases and J by 8 bases, 12 bases remained unmatched. CDR3 bases: TGTGCCAGCAGTTCTTTTGGACAGGGAGGAGATGAGCAGTTCTTC. It encodes CASSSFGQGGDEQFF.

The rearrangement links TRBV19 to TRBJ2-2; TRBD1 matches 7 bases. The V segment lost 4 bases and the J segment 6 bases; nucleotides outside the gene matches: 5. The CDR3 loop spans 14 amino acids. CDR1 is LNHDA, CDR2 SQIVND, per germline (reference sequence). CDR3 amino acids: CASSTPGQAGELFF. CDR3 nucleotide sequence: TGTGCCAGTAGTACCCCAGGACAGGCCGGGGAGCTGTTTTTT.

This chain joins TRBV7-2 and TRBJ2-7, with 9 bases fitting TRBD2. CDR1 is SGHTA and CDR2 is FQGNSA in the germline V gene. Trimming at V came to 3 bases and at J to 4 bases, leaving 4 bases not matched to a gene. CDR3 size: 14 residues. The CDR3 is CASSFSGSKYEQYF. The CDR3 coding sequence is TGTGCCAGCAGCTTTAGCGGGAGTAAATACGAGCAGTACTTC. Drawing the rest from reference TRBV7-2 and TRBJ2-7, the complete variable domain is GAGVSQSPSNKVTEKGKDVELRCDPISGHTALYWYRQSLGQGLEFLIYFQGNSAPDKSGLPSDRFSAERTGGSVSTLTIQRTQQEDSAVYLCASSFSGSKYEQYFGPGTRLTVT.

A single count supports this clone. V usage is TRBV12-3 or TRBV12-4 and J usage is TRBJ2-5; 8 bases are a match to TRBD1. CDR3 length equals 13 residues. The V gene end was trimmed by 6 bases and the J gene end by 5 bases; junction bases not matched to a gene: 5. The CDR3 nucleotides are TGTGCCAGCAGGGGGAGGACAGGGGAGACCCAGTACTTC. Protein product: CASRGRTGETQYF.

This chain links TRBV20-1 with TRBJ1-2; tentatively, D is TRBD1 (5 bases). CDR3 length: 13 residues. V dropped 3 bases and J dropped 2 bases, with 10 bases sitting between them. Germline V gene data show CDR1 as DFQATT and CDR2 as SNEGSKA (reference sequence). For the CDR3, the DNA is TGCAGTGCTAGTCCCCGGGGGAACTATGGCTACACCTTC. Its translation is CSASPRGNYGYTF.

V and J are TRBV7-9 and TRBJ1-5; D is unclear. The CDR3 runs to 14 residues. CDR1 is SEHNR, CDR2 FQNEAQ, per germline (reference sequence). Trimming cost V 5 bases and J 0 bases, with 8 bases left between them. CDR3 sequence: CASSRDNSNQPQHF. CDR3 nucleotide sequence: TGTGCCAGCAGCCGAGATAATAGCAATCAGCCCCAGCATTTT.

The chain combines TRBV5-1 with TRBJ2-5; possible D gene TRBD1, 6 bases. Germline V gene lookup returns CDR1 SGHRS and CDR2 YFSETQ. The V end lost 0 bases, the J end lost 4 bases, and 13 bases lay between the germline ends. The CDR3 extends over 15 amino acids. The CDR3 DNA reads as TGCGCCAGCAGCTTGGCTGGCAGGGGTGGAGAGACCCAGTACTTC. Protein: CASSLAGRGGETQYF.

This chain connects TRBV6-4 to TRBJ2-1; D gene unclear. Germline assignment: CDR1 MRHNA and CDR2 SNTAGT. This CDR3 has 15 amino acids. The V end was cut by 0 bases, the J end by 2 bases, with 8 bases between. The CDR3 protein is CASSDSRGPYNEQFF. CDR3 in DNA: TGTGCCAGCAGTGACTCGCGCGGCCCCTACAATGAGCAGTTCTTC.

This chain joins TRBV7-2 and TRBJ2-1; the match to TRBD2 covers 8 bases. The CDR3 has 16 amino acids. Germline V lookup: CDR1 SGHTA, CDR2 FQGNSA. With V trimmed by 1 base and J by 7 bases, 9 bases remained unmatched. The CDR3 region is CASSLDTNSGVNEQFF. The CDR3 nucleotides are TGTGCCAGCAGCTTAGATACAAATAGCGGGGTTAATGAGCAGTTCTTC.

CDR3 sequence reads: CASSQAVPGSSYNEQFF. CDR3 coding DNA: TGTGCCAGCAGCCAAGCCGTTCCGGGGAGCTCCTACAATGAGCAGTTCTTC. This sequence joins TRBV4-2 and TRBJ2-1, with D possibly being TRBD2 (5 bases). This CDR3 is 17 amino acids long. In germline, CDR1 is LGHNA, CDR2 YNFKEQ. The V end was cut by 1 base, the J end by 0 bases, with 13 bases between.

This rearrangement joins TRBV19 to TRBJ1-2; maybe TRBD1 (6 bases). CDR3 length: 16 residues. The V end lost 3 bases, the J end lost 0 bases, and 14 bases lay between the germline ends. The germline V gene has CDR1 LNHDA and CDR2 SQIVND (reference sequence). The chain's CDR3 is CASSIRTGSANYGYTF. The DNA for the CDR3 is TGTGCCAGTAGTATCCGTACAGGGTCGGCTAACTATGGCTACACCTTC.

This clone was seen a handful of times. The chain carries TRBV6-5 and TRBJ1-5; the D is unclear. The CDR3 consists of 15 residues. Germline CDR1 and CDR2: MNHEY and SVGAGI. The V and J ends lost 4 bases and 3 bases respectively, with 13 bases between them. The CDR3: CASSSAAGSNQPQHF. In DNA form, the CDR3 reads TGTGCCAGCAGTTCCGCGGCGGGCTCCAATCAGCCCCAGCATTTT.

The chain is built from TRBV7-2 and TRBJ1-2; TRBD1 aligns across 9 bases. The CDR3 totals 15 residues. The germline gives CDR1 SGHTA, CDR2 FQGNSA. Trimming removed 1 base from V and 4 bases from J; junction bases left unmatched: 4. CDR3 loop: CASSLGQGEVYGYTF. The CDR3 DNA sequence: TGTGCCAGCAGCTTAGGACAGGGGGAGGTCTATGGCTACACCTTC.

This chain connects TRBV19 to TRBJ2-7, with a possible D match to TRBD1 (5 bases). Between the trimmed V and J ends, which lost 1 base and 3 bases, there was a span of 7 bases. Germline CDR1 is LNHDA and CDR2 is SQIVND (reference sequence). The CDR3 totals 13 residues. As DNA, the CDR3 is TGTGCCAGTAGTATAGCCAGGGACTACGAGCAGTACTTC. Protein: CASSIARDYEQYF.

This clone was detected a few times. The J gene is TRBJ2-3, the V gene TRBV9, with 13 bases lining up with TRBD2. The CDR3 contains 15 residues. With 0 bases clipped from V and 5 bases from J, the junction kept 0 bases outside the gene matches. Germline CDR1 reads SGDLS; CDR2 reads YYNGEE. CDR3 in amino acids: CASSVGLAGGDTQYF. The CDR3 coding sequence is TGTGCCAGCAGCGTAGGACTAGCGGGGGGAGATACGCAGTATTTT.

This sequence joins TRBV6-5 and TRBJ1-1; 7 nucleotides match TRBD1. CDR3 length: 16 amino acids. The trim removed 4 bases at V and 1 base at J, leaving 9 bases unmatched. Germline V gene lookup returns CDR1 MNHEY and CDR2 SVGAGI. The CDR3 coding sequence is TGTGCCAGCAGTTTGTCAGGGGGTCTTGGGAACACTGAAGCTTTCTTT. It yields the protein CASSLSGGLGNTEAFF.